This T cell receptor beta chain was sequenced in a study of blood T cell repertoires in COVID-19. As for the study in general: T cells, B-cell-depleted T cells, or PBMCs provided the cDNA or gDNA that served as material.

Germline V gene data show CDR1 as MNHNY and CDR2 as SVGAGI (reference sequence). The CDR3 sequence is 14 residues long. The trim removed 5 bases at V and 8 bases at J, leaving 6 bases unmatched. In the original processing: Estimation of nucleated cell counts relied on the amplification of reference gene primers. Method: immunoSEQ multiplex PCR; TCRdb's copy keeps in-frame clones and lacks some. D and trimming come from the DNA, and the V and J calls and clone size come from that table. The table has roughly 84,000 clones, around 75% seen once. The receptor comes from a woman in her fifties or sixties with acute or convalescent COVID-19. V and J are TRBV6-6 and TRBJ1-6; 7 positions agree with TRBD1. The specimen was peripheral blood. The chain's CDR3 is CASSREGADSPLHF. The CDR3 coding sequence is TGTGCCAGCAGTCGGGAGGGGGCGGATTCACCCCTCCACTTT.